The clone carrying this T cell receptor (beta chain) was observed a handful of times. The antigen is undetermined. Germline V gene lookup returns CDR1 MNHEY and CDR2 SMNVEV (reference sequence). The CDR3 consists of 14 residues. J was trimmed by 9 bases and V by 5 bases; bases with no gene match: 7. In nominal health when sampled, donors likely had unrecorded immune exposures nonetheless. Both 60 Vbeta primers and 13 Jbeta primers went into the PCR. Sequencing was performed with immunoSEQ multiplex PCR; in TCRdb, only in-frame clones are kept and a portion is missing. The sample carries about 200,000 clones, around 79% recorded once. The data originate from a study of cytomegalovirus exposure and HLA in healthy donors. About the study: The approximately 100 million unique TCR beta sequences, from 150 million to 200 million T cells, were found by an earlier analysis. The study's findings and limits: For most subjects, TCR beta sequences were reported to predict HLA-A and HLA-B alleles with accuracy. The majority of TCR sequences were rare, yet some public TCRs appeared in many donors.

The rearrangement uses TRBV27 and TRBJ2-5, with 12 bases lining up with TRBD1. The source material was PBMCs. This receptor was obtained from a male donor in good health and CMV-seronegative. CDR3 protein: CASSRTGTGGPQYF. Here the CDR3 DNA reads TGTGCCAGCAGTAGAACCGGGACAGGGGGCCCCCAGTACTTC.